The rows below give T cell receptor beta chains drawn from one sample of a study of cytomegalovirus exposure and HLA in healthy donors. Generated by immunoSEQ multiplex PCR, the TCRdb table keeps only in-frame clones and is missing some. The repertoire holds under 150,000 clones, with around 78% as singletons. Sequenced input: PBMCs. These receptors were collected from a woman aged 40 to 50 in good health and CMV-seropositive. CDR3s include the opening cysteine and the closing phenylalanine or tryptophan. A D gene is named only where the DNA matches it firmly. The size field is filled for only some rows; it gives once, few, many or a size class.

CDR3 DNA: TGCGCCAGCACCCCGGACTCATACAATGAGCAGTTCTTC
CDR3 protein: CASTPDSYNEQFF
V gene: TRBV10-2
clone size: -
D gene: -
J gene: TRBJ2-1

CDR3 DNA: TGTGCCAGCAGTTTGTCGGGACTCAGCTACGAGCAGTACTTC
CDR3 protein: CASSLSGLSYEQYF
V gene: TRBV27
clone size: -
D gene: -
J gene: TRBJ2-7

CDR3 DNA: TGTGCCAGTAGTATAACTAGCGGGAGTTACGAGCAGTACTTC
CDR3 protein: CASSITSGSYEQYF
V gene: TRBV19
clone size: -
D gene: TRBD2
J gene: TRBJ2-7

CDR3 DNA: TGTGCCAGCACCCGACTAGAGCTCTACAATGAGCAGTTCTTC
CDR3 protein: CASTRLELYNEQFF
V gene: TRBV13
clone size: -
D gene: -
J gene: TRBJ2-1

CDR3 DNA: TGTGCCAGTAGTATAAACGGCGGCAGCCTAAATACGCAGTATTTT
CDR3 protein: CASSINGGSLNTQYF
V gene: TRBV19
clone size: -
D gene: -
J gene: TRBJ2-3

CDR3 DNA: TGTGCCAGCATCCAAAAAGCCACTAGCGAGAACTACGAGCAGTACTTC
CDR3 protein: CASIQKATSENYEQYF
V gene: TRBV2
clone size: once
D gene: TRBD2
J gene: TRBJ2-7

CDR3 DNA: TGTGCCAGCAGCTTAAACCCGGGACAGCCCCAGCATTTT
CDR3 protein: CASSLNPGQPQHF
V gene: TRBV13
clone size: -
D gene: -
J gene: TRBJ1-5

CDR3 DNA: TGTGCCAGCAGTTCCCCTGGCCGGAGCTCCTACGAGCAGTACTTC
CDR3 protein: CASSSPGRSSYEQYF
V gene: TRBV6-5
clone size: -
D gene: -
J gene: TRBJ2-7

CDR3 DNA: TGTGCCAGCAGCTTGGGCCAGGGGAGCTACGAGCAGTACTTC
CDR3 protein: CASSLGQGSYEQYF
V gene: TRBV5-5
clone size: -
D gene: -
J gene: TRBJ2-7

CDR3 DNA: TGTGCCAGCAGTGACGTTCTGGGGGAGGGCACAGATACGCAGTATTTT
CDR3 protein: CASSDVLGEGTDTQYF
V gene: TRBV9
clone size: -
D gene: -
J gene: TRBJ2-3

CDR3 DNA: TGTGCCAGCAGCACACCGGACTACCAAGAGACCCAGTACTTC
CDR3 protein: CASSTPDYQETQYF
V gene: TRBV5-5
clone size: -
D gene: -
J gene: TRBJ2-5

CDR3 DNA: TGTGCCAGCACCCGGGAGGGGACCTATGGCTACACCTTC
CDR3 protein: CASTREGTYGYTF
V gene: TRBV5-5
clone size: -
D gene: -
J gene: TRBJ1-2

CDR3 DNA: TGTGCCACCAGCAGAGTGGGCGGGAGGGCCTACAATGAGCAGTTCTTC
CDR3 protein: CATSRVGGRAYNEQFF
V gene: TRBV15
clone size: -
D gene: TRBD2
J gene: TRBJ2-1

CDR3 DNA: TGCGCCAGCAGCCTGGGGACTAGCGGGAGGGCCTACGAGCAGTACTTC
CDR3 protein: CASSLGTSGRAYEQYF
V gene: TRBV5-1
clone size: -
D gene: TRBD2
J gene: TRBJ2-7

CDR3 DNA: TGTGCCAGCAGCTTTACAGTGTCCTATGGCTACACCTTC
CDR3 protein: CASSFTVSYGYTF
V gene: TRBV7-9
clone size: -
D gene: -
J gene: TRBJ1-2

CDR3 DNA: TGTGCCAGCAGTCCCAGGGGGAGCCTCGGTTCTGAAGCTTTCTTT
CDR3 protein: CASSPRGSLGSEAFF
V gene: TRBV6-4
clone size: -
D gene: TRBD1
J gene: TRBJ1-1

CDR3 DNA: TGCGCCAGCAGCACGCCTGACAGGGGTGAACTGTTTTTT
CDR3 protein: CASSTPDRGELFF
V gene: TRBV5-1
clone size: -
D gene: TRBD1
J gene: TRBJ1-4

CDR3 DNA: TGTGCCAGCAGTCTCGACCCCGGGGACGGGGAGCTGTTTTTT
CDR3 protein: CASSLDPGDGELFF
V gene: TRBV7-6
clone size: once
D gene: -
J gene: TRBJ2-2

CDR3 DNA: TGTGCCAGCAGTCCGCCTGGGGGCAGGGATCAGCCCCAGCATTTT
CDR3 protein: CASSPPGGRDQPQHF
V gene: TRBV27
clone size: once
D gene: -
J gene: TRBJ1-5

CDR3 DNA: TGTGCCAGCAGTGAGCGGGGACAGTCGTACGAGCAGTACTTC
CDR3 protein: CASSERGQSYEQYF
V gene: TRBV6-1
clone size: -
D gene: -
J gene: TRBJ2-7

CDR3 DNA: TGTGCCAGTAGGGACAGGGGTCTGAACACTGAAGCTTTCTTT
CDR3 protein: CASRDRGLNTEAFF
V gene: TRBV19
clone size: -
D gene: TRBD1
J gene: TRBJ1-1

CDR3 DNA: TGTGCCTGGAGTAGGGGGCTCGAGGAGACCCAGTACTTC
CDR3 protein: CAWSRGLEETQYF
V gene: TRBV30
clone size: -
D gene: TRBD1
J gene: TRBJ2-5

CDR3 DNA: TGCGCCAGCAGCTTGGGCGCCGGGACTGGCTCCTACGAGCAGTACTTC
CDR3 protein: CASSLGAGTGSYEQYF
V gene: TRBV5-1
clone size: -
D gene: -
J gene: TRBJ2-7

CDR3 DNA: TGTGCCAGCAGCTCAGATAGACAGGGATCTTACACCTTC
CDR3 protein: CASSSDRQGSYTF
V gene: TRBV7-2
clone size: -
D gene: TRBD1
J gene: TRBJ1-2

CDR3 DNA: TGTGCCAGCAGCTTATGGACAGGGGCCACTGAAGCTTTCTTT
CDR3 protein: CASSLWTGATEAFF
V gene: TRBV11-2
clone size: -
D gene: TRBD1
J gene: TRBJ1-1

CDR3 DNA: TGCGCCAGCAGCCGACTAGAACTTAACAATGAGCAGTTCTTC
CDR3 protein: CASSRLELNNEQFF
V gene: TRBV5-1
clone size: -
D gene: -
J gene: TRBJ2-1

CDR3 DNA: TGTGCCAGCAGTATAGGGGGTACTGGCTACACCTTC
CDR3 protein: CASSIGGTGYTF
V gene: TRBV25-1
clone size: -
D gene: -
J gene: TRBJ1-2

CDR3 DNA: TGTGCCAGCAGTTTCCGACAGGGCTACGAGCAGTACTTC
CDR3 protein: CASSFRQGYEQYF
V gene: TRBV6-5
clone size: -
D gene: TRBD1
J gene: TRBJ2-7

CDR3 DNA: TGTGCCAGCAGCTTAGGGGCGGGGCAGATGAACACTGAAGCTTTCTTT
CDR3 protein: CASSLGAGQMNTEAFF
V gene: TRBV7-2
clone size: few
D gene: -
J gene: TRBJ1-1

CDR3 DNA: TGCGCCAGCAGCTTCGGACAGGGGATAGAGACCCAGTACTTC
CDR3 protein: CASSFGQGIETQYF
V gene: TRBV5-1
clone size: -
D gene: TRBD1
J gene: TRBJ2-5

CDR3 DNA: TGTGCCAGTAGTCCCCTAGCGGGAGGGCCCGGGGAGCAGTTCTTC
CDR3 protein: CASSPLAGGPGEQFF
V gene: TRBV19
clone size: -
D gene: TRBD2
J gene: TRBJ2-1

CDR3 DNA: TGCGCCAGCAGCTTGGAAGCAGGGGTAACTGAAGCTTTCTTT
CDR3 protein: CASSLEAGVTEAFF
V gene: TRBV5-1
clone size: -
D gene: -
J gene: TRBJ1-1

CDR3 DNA: TGCAGTGCTATATACAATGAGCAGTTCTTC
CDR3 protein: CSAIYNEQFF
V gene: TRBV20-1
clone size: -
D gene: -
J gene: TRBJ2-1

CDR3 DNA: TGTGCCAGCAGCCCAGGGGACAGACCCTCGTCGGAGCAGTACTTC
CDR3 protein: CASSPGDRPSSEQYF
V gene: TRBV7-9
clone size: -
D gene: TRBD1
J gene: TRBJ2-7

CDR3 DNA: TGTGCCAGCAGCCCCGTAGCGGGAGGGAGAAACAATGAGCAGTTCTTC
CDR3 protein: CASSPVAGGRNNEQFF
V gene: TRBV4-2
clone size: -
D gene: TRBD2
J gene: TRBJ2-1

CDR3 DNA: TGTGCCAGCAGTGAGAAACTTCGGGGGTCGGAGTATGGCTACACCTTC
CDR3 protein: CASSEKLRGSEYGYTF
V gene: TRBV6-1
clone size: -
D gene: -
J gene: TRBJ1-2

CDR3 DNA: TGTGCCAGCAGATTCCGGCGGTTTGACACCGGGGAGCTGTTTTTT
CDR3 protein: CASRFRRFDTGELFF
V gene: TRBV6-1
clone size: -
D gene: -
J gene: TRBJ2-2

CDR3 DNA: TGTGCCAGCAGCTTGTGGGGACTACAAGAGACCCAGTACTTC
CDR3 protein: CASSLWGLQETQYF
V gene: TRBV7-2
clone size: few
D gene: TRBD2
J gene: TRBJ2-5

CDR3 DNA: TGTGCCAGCAGTGAATTCGGGAACACCGGGGAGCTGTTTTTT
CDR3 protein: CASSEFGNTGELFF
V gene: TRBV25-1
clone size: -
D gene: -
J gene: TRBJ2-2

CDR3 DNA: TGTGCCAGCAGCTTAGGACAACTAGCGAGCGAAGATACGCAGTATTTT
CDR3 protein: CASSLGQLASEDTQYF
V gene: TRBV7-8
clone size: -
D gene: TRBD2
J gene: TRBJ2-3

CDR3 DNA: TGTGCCAGCAGGCTCGAGAGAAGCAGGTTTTCCTACGAGCAGTACTTC
CDR3 protein: CASRLERSRFSYEQYF
V gene: TRBV5-5
clone size: -
D gene: -
J gene: TRBJ2-7

CDR3 DNA: TGTGCCAGCAGGATGGGGACAGGGTGGTCCGACGATCAGCCCCAGCATTTT
CDR3 protein: CASRMGTGWSDDQPQHF
V gene: TRBV5-8
clone size: -
D gene: TRBD1
J gene: TRBJ1-5

CDR3 DNA: TGCAGCGTTGAAACACGAGAGACCCAGTACTTC
CDR3 protein: CSVETRETQYF
V gene: TRBV29-1
clone size: -
D gene: -
J gene: TRBJ2-5

CDR3 DNA: TGCGCCAGCAGCAAAGGACAGGGATCTTGGGAGACCCAGTACTTC
CDR3 protein: CASSKGQGSWETQYF
V gene: TRBV5-1
clone size: -
D gene: TRBD1
J gene: TRBJ2-5

CDR3 DNA: TGCGCCAGCAGCTTGGCCGGGGGACTAGCGGGACCAAATGAGCAGTTCTTC
CDR3 protein: CASSLAGGLAGPNEQFF
V gene: TRBV5-1
clone size: -
D gene: TRBD2
J gene: TRBJ2-1